The 21 T cell receptor beta chains below come from one sample, sequenced in a study of CD4 and CD8 cells across lung adenocarcinoma regions. TCRdb ran MiXCR on the PCR reads and lists one entry per CDR3 protein. The sample comprises 7,500 to 8,500 distinct CDR3 sequences, approximately 45% of which are singletons, and 30% rests with the top ten. Sequenced sample: CD4+ T cells from the margin of a lung tumor. These receptors were collected from a male donor with lung adenocarcinoma. The CD4 and CD8 labels of this study may be unreliable.

On this clonotype itself: One junction end does not reproduce the germline sequence, and a read error may be involved. This chain connects TRBV6-1 to TRBJ2-1, with D possibly matching TRBD2 (5 bases). Looked up from germline, CDR1 is MNHNS and CDR2 is SASEGT. The CDR3 is 15 residues long. The CDR3 loop is CASSEQAVGTDEQYF. Here the CDR3 DNA reads TGTGCCAGCAGTGAACAAGCGGTGGGCACCGATGAGCAGTATTTC.

Only one count was recorded for this clonotype. The gene calls are TRBV20-1 and TRBJ2-1; either TRBD1 or TRBD2 may fit D (5 bases each). The CDR3 has 15 residues. Deletions cut 3 bases from V and 1 base from J, with 13 bases between. Germline V gene lookup returns CDR1 DFQATT and CDR2 SNEGSKA (reference sequence). CDR3 sequence reads: CSARASEGSYNEQFF. In DNA, the CDR3 is TGCAGTGCTAGGGCTTCAGAGGGGTCCTACAATGAGCAGTTCTTC.

The gene calls are TRBV28 and TRBJ1-1, with a tentative D call TRBD1 (6 bases). Trimming removed 6 bases from V and 5 bases from J, with 19 bases in between. The CDR3 loop spans 15 amino acids. CDR1 and CDR2 (germline): MDHEN, SYDVKM. The DNA of the CDR3 is TGTGCCAGCAGATCCACCTCTGGACAGTCTACTGAAGCTTTCTTT. Translated, it gives CASRSTSGQSTEAFF.

The CDR3 sequence: CASSRIIGASDPDTQYF. Written as DNA, the CDR3 is TGTGCCAGCAGCCGGATCATAGGGGCTAGCGACCCAGATACGCAGTATTTT. The rearrangement uses TRBV6-1 and TRBJ2-3; D possibly corresponds to TRBD2 (6 bases). Germline V CDR1 and CDR2: MNHNS, SASEGT. The CDR3 length is 17 residues. Trimming shortened V by 6 bases and J by 4 bases, and 23 bases separated the two germline ends.

This clonotype ranks as medium-sized. This chain links TRBV10-1 with TRBJ1-2; D may be TRBD1 (6 bases). There are 13 residues in the CDR3. The germline gives CDR1 WNHNN, CDR2 SYGVQD (reference sequence). V gave up 6 bases and J gave up 4 bases, with 12 bases separating them. CDR3 in DNA: TGCGCCAGCAGCCCAGGACAGAGCTATGGCTACACCTTC. Amino acids: CASSPGQSYGYTF.

This clonotype was picked up many times. This rearrangement joins TRBV10-2 to TRBJ2-2; unclear D gene. CDR1 WSHSY and CDR2 SAAADI come from the germline V gene. The V and J ends lost 7 bases and 5 bases respectively, with 11 bases between them. This CDR3 has 13 amino acids. The CDR3 spells CASIQLETGELFF. The CDR3 DNA reads as TGCGCCAGCATCCAGTTAGAAACCGGGGAGCTGTTTTTT.

This clonotype is termed medium-sized. The rearrangement uses TRBV6-1 and TRBJ2-1; TRBD2 matches 11 bases. This CDR3 spans 15 amino acids. Germline lookup yields CDR1 MNHNS and CDR2 SASEGT. V dropped 2 bases and J dropped 4; count of bases not matched to a gene: 1. This CDR3 reads CASSEIAGGYNEQFF. CDR3 sequence (DNA): TGTGCCAGCAGTGAAATAGCGGGGGGGTACAATGAGCAGTTCTTC.

This chain connects TRBV10-3 to TRBJ2-2, with 9 nucleotides matching TRBD1. Germline V gene sequence: CDR1 ENHRY, CDR2 SYGVKD. CDR3 length: 14 amino acids. V shed 10 bases and J 6 bases; nucleotides not matched to a gene: 9. CDR3 coding DNA: TGTGCCACCAACCGGGACAGGGTAGCCGGGGAGCTGTTTTTT. Protein product: CATNRDRVAGELFF.

Only a few counts were recorded for this clonotype. This sequence joins TRBV4-2 and TRBJ2-2; 11 positions agree with TRBD1. Germline V gives CDR1 LGHNA, CDR2 YNFKEQ. The CDR3 is made up of 15 amino acids. The V segment lost 4 bases and the J segment 3 bases; nucleotides outside the gene matches: 1. The CDR3 DNA reads as TGTGCCAGCAGCCGGGGACAGGGGGACACCGGGGAGCTGTTTTTT. It yields the protein CASSRGQGDTGELFF.

This clonotype was counted only a few times. The rearrangement links TRBV24-1 to TRBJ2-3; D remains ambiguous. V lost 0 bases and J 6 bases, leaving 6 bases between the germline ends. The CDR3 runs 13 residues. Germline CDR1 KGHDR, CDR2 SFDVKD. The CDR3 coding sequence is TGTGCCACCAGTGATTTGCTGGAGGATACGCAGTATTTT. Translating it yields CATSDLLEDTQYF.

V is TRBV6-1 and J is TRBJ2-1, with no clear D. The V end lost 1 base, the J end lost 3 bases, and 7 bases lay between the germline ends. There are 14 residues in the CDR3. The germline gives CDR1 MNHNS, CDR2 SASEGT. CDR3 DNA sequence: TGTGCCAGCAGTGAAGTTTGGGGCTACAATGAGCAGTTCTTC. Its translation is CASSEVWGYNEQFF.

This clonotype showed up many times. The rearrangement joins TRBV28 to TRBJ1-6, with D possibly being TRBD1 (6 bases). Deletions cut 5 bases from V and 4 bases from J, with 18 bases between. The germline gives CDR1 MDHEN, CDR2 SYDVKM. This CDR3 is built from 17 residues. The CDR3 sequence: CASSQLSGTHYNSPLHF. In nucleotides, the CDR3 is TGTGCCAGCAGTCAACTCTCCGGGACACATTATAATTCACCCCTCCACTTT.

This chain links TRBV27 with TRBJ2-5, with D possibly TRBD1 on 6 matching bases. The J call may not be correct, given that the DNA end is closer to TRBJ2-6. This CDR3 has 12 amino acids. Germline-derived CDR1 and CDR2 are MNHEY and SMNVEV (reference sequence). The CDR3 coding sequence is TGTGCCAGCAGTTTTGGGGGCGAGGCCCTGACTTTC. It is translated as CASSFGGEALTF.

In this sample, this clonotype turned up a few times. The chain joins TRBV6-1 to TRBJ2-1; D uncertain. CDR3 length: 11 residues. CDR1 and CDR2 from the germline V gene are MNHNS and SASEGT. V lost 4 bases to trimming and J lost 6 bases, with 4 bases between them. The CDR3 coding sequence is TGTGCCAGCAGTGTCTTCAATGAGCAGTTCTTC. This codes for CASSVFNEQFF.

The chain links TRBV7-2 to TRBJ1-6; D remains ambiguous. CDR3 length: 12 amino acids. Germline lookup yields CDR1 SGHTA and CDR2 FQGNSA. V lost 1 base to trimming and J lost 11 bases, with 6 bases between them. The CDR3 nucleotides are TGTGCCAGCAGCTTAGTGAGTCCACCCCTCCACTTT. Translated: CASSLVSPPLHF.

The CDR3 protein is CASRGTARPDTQFF. CDR3 DNA sequence: TGTGCCAGCCGAGGCACGGCCCGCCCAGATACGCAGTTCTTC. The chain employs TRBV6-1 and TRBJ2-3; D not resolved. With the DNA end fitting TRBJ2-1 better, the J assignment may be wrong. Germline assignment: CDR1 MNHNS and CDR2 SASEGT. This CDR3 spans 14 amino acids.

The V and J genes are TRBV6-4 and TRBJ2-4; the D gene could be TRBD1 or TRBD2 (6 bases each). The CDR3 consists of 15 residues. Germline CDR1 and CDR2: MRHNA and SNTAGT. Trimming cost V 4 bases and J 13 bases, with 23 bases left between them. The CDR3 sequence is CASSAEGGAKNMQYF. For the CDR3, the DNA is TGTGCCAGCAGTGCTGAGGGGGGAGCCAAAAATATGCAGTACTTC.

This clonotype was found many times. J is TRBJ2-3 and V is TRBV6-1, with D uncertain. The germline gives CDR1 MNHNS, CDR2 SASEGT. Trimming took off 7 bases at V and 2 bases at J, with 10 bases between the two ends. The CDR3 has 13 amino acids. CDR3 nucleotides: TGTGCCAGCACACGAGCGAACACAGATACGCAGTATTTT. The encoded protein is CASTRANTDTQYF.

This chain connects TRBV11-3 to TRBJ2-1; 10 bases align to TRBD2. The J segment lost 8 bases and the V segment lost 4 bases, leaving 5 bases of the junction unmatched. Looked up from germline, CDR1 is SGHNT and CDR2 is YENEEA. The CDR3 length is 14 residues. Written as DNA, the CDR3 is TGTGCCAGCAGCTCCCTAGCGGGAGTGCATGAGCAGTTCTTC. Protein product: CASSSLAGVHEQFF.

This clonotype was picked up many times. A single base separates this from a much larger clone, so it may be a read error. This sequence joins TRBV6-5 and TRBJ2-1; no definite D call. The DNA end lines up better with TRBJ2-7; the J call may be wrong. Germline V gene lookup returns CDR1 MNHEY and CDR2 SVGAGI. The CDR3 has 15 residues. This chain's CDR3 is CASSYSRASYNEQYF. Here the CDR3 DNA reads TGTGCCAGCAGTTACTCTCGAGCATCTTACAATGAGCAGTACTTC.

This clonotype was seen more than once but under ten times. The chain uses TRBV6-1 and TRBJ2-1; tentative D call: TRBD2 (6 bases). This CDR3 is built from 15 residues. V was pared by 7 bases and J by 0 bases, with 13 bases between. CDR1 is MNHNS and CDR2 is SASEGT in the germline V gene. CDR3 protein: CASTLGAGSYNEQFF. The DNA for the CDR3 is TGTGCCAGCACCCTAGGAGCGGGCTCCTACAATGAGCAGTTCTTC.